The 21 T cell receptor beta chains below all came from one sample that was sequenced in a study of T cells in localized non-small cell lung cancer. Only in-frame clones appear in the TCRdb table, and some are missing; sequencing was by immunoSEQ multiplex PCR. The sample has 23,000 or so clones, 92% seen once. Sample: peripheral blood, taken before any cancer treatment. The receptors stem from a man aged 40 to 69 with stage III squamous cell lung carcinoma.

The CDR3 loop is CASSYGSAGLYGYTF. As DNA, the CDR3 is TGTGCCAGCAGTTACGGATCGGCAGGACTTTATGGCTACACCTTC. The chain carries TRBV6-5 and TRBJ1-2, with unresolved D. The CDR3 loop spans 15 amino acids. CDR1 and CDR2 from the germline V gene are MNHEY and SVGAGI. Trimming stripped 2 bases from V and 5 bases from J, with 15 bases between.

V and J are TRBV6-5 and TRBJ2-2; D unresolved. The CDR3 runs 12 residues. The V end was cut by 0 bases, the J end by 8 bases, with 4 bases between. From germline, CDR1 is MNHEY and CDR2 SVGAGI. CDR3 loop: CASSYSGGELFF. The CDR3 region has the DNA TGTGCCAGCAGTTACTCGGGGGGGGAGCTGTTTTTT.

The CDR3 DNA sequence: TGCGCCAGCAGCTTAGGAGACCTCTACAATGAGCAGTTCTTC. This sequence encodes CASSLGDLYNEQFF. V gene TRBV5-1 combines with J gene TRBJ2-1; D gene unclear. The CDR3 is 14 amino acids. Trimming left V 2 bases short and J 3 bases short, with 9 bases between. Germline CDR1 SGHRS, CDR2 YFSETQ.

The chain carries TRBV10-3 and TRBJ1-5; D is possibly TRBD1 (5 bases). CDR1 ENHRY and CDR2 SYGVKD come from the germline V gene. With 3 bases removed from V and 3 bases from J, the gap between germline ends came to 21 bases. The CDR3 totals 18 residues. DNA of the CDR3: TGTGCCATCAGTGAACCGACCGGGCCTCGGGGCTTCAATCAGCCCCAGCATTTT. Translation gives CAISEPTGPRGFNQPQHF.

As DNA, the CDR3 is TGCAGCGTTGCCGGCACCGCAACAGTCTATGGCTACACCTTC. Translating gives CSVAGTATVYGYTF. This chain links TRBV29-1 with TRBJ1-2, with D unclear. Germline-derived CDR1 and CDR2 are SQVTM and ANQGSEA. V lost 4 bases, J lost 4 bases, and 16 bases lay in between. The CDR3 loop spans 14 amino acids.

V gene TRBV7-9 combines with J gene TRBJ2-1, with 10 bases matching TRBD1. V gave up 1 base and J gave up 7 bases; unmatched junction bases: 4. This CDR3 has 15 residues. Germline V gene sequence: CDR1 SEHNR, CDR2 FQNEAQ (reference sequence). The CDR3 DNA reads as TGTGCCAGCAGCTTAGGGGGGACAGGGGTTAATGAGCAGTTCTTC. Protein product: CASSLGGTGVNEQFF. The full variable domain, completed using reference TRBV7-9 and TRBJ2-1, is DTGVSQNPRHKITKRGQNVTFRCDPISEHNRLYWYRQTLGQGPEFLTYFQNEAQLEKSRLLSDRFSAERPKGSFSTLEIQRTEQGDSAMYLCASSLGGTGVNEQFFGPGTRLTVL.

V and J are TRBV5-1 and TRBJ2-3; 7 bases are a match to TRBD2. Germline values: CDR1 SGHRS, CDR2 YFSETQ. The CDR3 runs 15 residues. With 4 bases clipped from V and 4 bases from J, the junction kept 9 bases outside the gene matches. CDR3 sequence reads: CASSGGTMRADTQYF. The CDR3 DNA follows: TGCGCCAGCAGCGGTGGGACTATGCGAGCAGATACGCAGTATTTT.

The CDR3 here is CASSLGLAGALSYNEQFF. As DNA, the CDR3 is TGCGCCAGCAGCCTCGGACTAGCGGGGGCCCTCTCCTACAATGAGCAGTTCTTC. The rearrangement uses TRBV5-1 and TRBJ2-1, with 13 nucleotides matching TRBD2. The CDR3 consists of 18 residues. Trimming removed 4 bases from V and 0 bases from J; junction bases left unmatched: 7. Germline assignment: CDR1 SGHRS and CDR2 YFSETQ.

This chain links TRBV18 with TRBJ2-4; TRBD1 agrees at 7 bases. Germline-derived CDR1 and CDR2 are KGHSH and LQKENI. The CDR3 is 16 residues long. V was pared by 1 base and J by 5 bases, with 8 bases of the junction left unmatched. In nucleotides, the CDR3 is TGTGCCAGCTCACCACTGGGGGACAGATCCCAAAACATTCAGTACTTC. Encoded protein: CASSPLGDRSQNIQYF.

The chain has TRBV4-1 and TRBJ1-1; TRBD1 matches at 12 bases. Germline lookup yields CDR1 MGHRA and CDR2 YSYEKL. This CDR3 comprises 19 residues. With 5 bases clipped from V and 0 bases from J, the junction kept 13 bases outside the gene matches. CDR3 protein: CASSFSTGTGGLMNTEAFF. In DNA, the CDR3 is TGCGCCAGCAGCTTCTCAACCGGGACAGGGGGCCTCATGAACACTGAAGCTTTCTTT.

The chain uses TRBV19 and TRBJ2-3; TRBD2 matches at 8 bases. This CDR3 comprises 16 residues. Trimming took 1 base from V and 6 from J; bases not matched to a gene: 9. Per the germline V gene, CDR1 is LNHDA and CDR2 is SQIVND (reference sequence). CDR3 nucleotides: TGTGCCAGTAGTATAGGAGGCGGGGGGCCACGGGATACGCAGTATTTT. Amino acid sequence: CASSIGGGGPRDTQYF.

The gene calls are TRBV5-1 and TRBJ1-5; 8 nucleotides match TRBD1. This CDR3 region has 15 residues. Germline lookup yields CDR1 SGHRS and CDR2 YFSETQ. J lost 8 bases, V lost 4 bases, and 11 bases had no gene match. In nucleotides, the CDR3 is TGCGCCAGCAGCCCCCTGGACAGGGAACGGGAGCCCCAGCATTTT. Amino acid sequence: CASSPLDREREPQHF.

CDR3 protein: CASSLGTVVEQYF. The CDR3 region has the DNA TGCGCCAGCAGCTTGGGGACAGTCGTCGAGCAGTACTTC. The chain is built from TRBV5-1 and TRBJ2-7; D perhaps matches TRBD1 (6 bases). The CDR3 runs to 13 residues. The germline CDR1 and CDR2 sequences are SGHRS and YFSETQ. Deletions cut 0 bases from V and 6 bases from J, with 10 bases between. The whole variable domain, filled in from reference TRBV5-1 and TRBJ2-7, reads KAGVTQTPRYLIKTRGQQVTLSCSPISGHRSVSWYQQTPGQGLQFLFEYFSETQRNKGNFPGRFSGRQFSNSRSEMNVSTLELGDSALYLCASSLGTVVEQYFGPGTRLTVT.

This chain connects TRBV28 to TRBJ1-1; 8 positions agree with TRBD1. Unmatched junction bases numbered 11, after V lost 6 bases and J lost 5 bases. Germline V gene data show CDR1 as MDHEN and CDR2 as SYDVKM. This CDR3 spans 15 amino acids. The CDR3 DNA follows: TGTGCCAGCAGCCCTCACAGGGGGAGCGAGACTGAAGCTTTCTTT. Protein sequence: CASSPHRGSETEAFF.

Here the CDR3 DNA reads TGTGCCAGTAGTAGGGCAAAGAGGGACACCGGGGAGCTGTTTTTT. The encoded protein is CASSRAKRDTGELFF. The chain links TRBV19 to TRBJ2-2, with a tentative D call TRBD2 (5 bases). V was shortened by 4 bases and J by 3 bases, with 12 bases between the two germline ends. The CDR3 loop spans 15 amino acids. Germline V lookup: CDR1 LNHDA, CDR2 SQIVND (reference sequence). Using reference TRBV19 and TRBJ2-2 for the parts outside the CDR3, the full variable domain is DGGITQSPKYLFRKEGQNVTLSCEQNLNHDAMYWYRQDPGQGLRLIYYSQIVNDFQKGDIAEGYSVSREKKESFPLTVTSAQKNPTAFYLCASSRAKRDTGELFFGEGSRLTVL.

V and J are TRBV15 and TRBJ1-1; D unclear. Germline V gene sequence: CDR1 LNHNV, CDR2 YYDKDF (reference sequence). There are 15 residues in the CDR3. Trimming pared 0 bases from V and 5 bases from J, leaving 13 bases between. This chain's CDR3 is CATSRDPGLGTEAFF. CDR3 DNA sequence: TGTGCCACCAGCAGAGATCCGGGGTTAGGGACTGAAGCTTTCTTT.

V and J are TRBV2 and TRBJ2-5, with D unresolved. This CDR3 spans 12 amino acids. Germline lookup yields CDR1 SNHLY and CDR2 FYNNEI. V shed 4 bases and J shed 4 bases, with 7 bases lying between them. CDR3 sequence (DNA): TGTGCCAGCAGTGTAGGTATAGAGACCCAGTACTTC. It encodes CASSVGIETQYF.

This chain links TRBV27 with TRBJ2-1, with TRBD2 as a possible D gene (6 bases). Trimming removed 2 bases at V and 4 bases at J, with 18 bases between. From germline, CDR1 is MNHEY and CDR2 SMNVEV (reference sequence). The CDR3 is 17 residues long. The CDR3 loop is CASSLDPTGVVYNEQFF. CDR3 sequence (DNA): TGTGCCAGCAGTTTAGATCCCACGGGGGTAGTATACAATGAGCAGTTCTTC.

This rearrangement joins TRBV7-6 to TRBJ1-4; 8 bases fit TRBD1. Trimming took 5 bases from V and 8 from J; bases not matched to a gene: 7. Germline V CDR1 and CDR2: SGHVS, FNYEAQ. This CDR3 has 14 amino acids. CDR3 protein: CASSIGQGREKLFF. CDR3 in DNA: TGTGCCAGCAGCATCGGACAGGGAAGGGAAAAACTGTTTTTT.

CDR3 loop: CASSSPPTGPGYTF. CDR3 bases: TGTGCCAGCAGCTCCCCACCGACAGGGCCTGGCTACACCTTC. The V and J genes are TRBV5-8 and TRBJ1-2, with 7 bases matching TRBD1. The CDR3 totals 14 residues. In germline, CDR1 is SGHTS, CDR2 YDEGEE. Trimming took 3 bases from V and 7 from J; bases not matched to a gene: 9.

V gene TRBV4-3 combines with J gene TRBJ1-3; D may be TRBD1 (5 bases). From germline, CDR1 is LGHNA and CDR2 YSLEER. CDR3 length equals 15 residues. V lost 0 bases and J lost 14, with 20 bases in between. The CDR3 DNA is TGCGCCAGCAGCCAAGAAATTAAAATGCGGGGCGCCGTATATTTT. This sequence encodes CASSQEIKMRGAVYF.